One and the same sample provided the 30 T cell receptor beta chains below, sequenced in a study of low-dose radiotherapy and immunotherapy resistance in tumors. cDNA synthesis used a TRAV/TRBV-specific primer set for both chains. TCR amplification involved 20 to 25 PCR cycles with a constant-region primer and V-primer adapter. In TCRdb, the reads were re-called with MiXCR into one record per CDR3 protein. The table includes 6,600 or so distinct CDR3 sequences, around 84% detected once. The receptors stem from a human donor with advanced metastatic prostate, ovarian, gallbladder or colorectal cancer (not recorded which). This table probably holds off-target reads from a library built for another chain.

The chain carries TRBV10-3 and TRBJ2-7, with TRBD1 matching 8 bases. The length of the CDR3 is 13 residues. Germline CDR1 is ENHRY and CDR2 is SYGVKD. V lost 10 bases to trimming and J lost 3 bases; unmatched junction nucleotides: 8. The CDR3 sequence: CATRQGSGYEQYF. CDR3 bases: TGTGCCACCAGACAGGGGTCTGGCTACGAGCAGTACTTC.

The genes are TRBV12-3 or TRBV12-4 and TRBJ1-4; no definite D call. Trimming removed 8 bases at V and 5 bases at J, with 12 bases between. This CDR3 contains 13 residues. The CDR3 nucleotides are TGTGCCAGCCTAAAAAGGGAGAATGAAAAACTGTTTTTT. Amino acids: CASLKRENEKLFF.

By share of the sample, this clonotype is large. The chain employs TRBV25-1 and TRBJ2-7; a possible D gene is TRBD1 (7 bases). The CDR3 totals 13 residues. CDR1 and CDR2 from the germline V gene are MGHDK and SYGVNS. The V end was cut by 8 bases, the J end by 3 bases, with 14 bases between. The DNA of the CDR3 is TGTGCCAGCGGCGGGGACAGTAGCTACGAGCAGTACTTC. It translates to CASGGDSSYEQYF.

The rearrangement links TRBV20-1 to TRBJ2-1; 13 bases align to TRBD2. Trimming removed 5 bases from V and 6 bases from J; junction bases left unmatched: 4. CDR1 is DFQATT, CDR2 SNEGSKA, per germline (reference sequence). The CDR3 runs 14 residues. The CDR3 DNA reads TGCAGTGCTTCGACTAGCGGGGGGACCAATGAGCAGTTCTTC. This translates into CSASTSGGTNEQFF.

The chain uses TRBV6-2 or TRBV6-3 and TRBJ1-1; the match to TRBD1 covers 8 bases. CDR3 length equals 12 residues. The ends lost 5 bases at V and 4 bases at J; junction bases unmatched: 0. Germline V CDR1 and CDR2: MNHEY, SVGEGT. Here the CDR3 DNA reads TGTGCCAGCAGTCAGGGGGCCACTGAAGCTTTCTTT. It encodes CASSQGATEAFF.

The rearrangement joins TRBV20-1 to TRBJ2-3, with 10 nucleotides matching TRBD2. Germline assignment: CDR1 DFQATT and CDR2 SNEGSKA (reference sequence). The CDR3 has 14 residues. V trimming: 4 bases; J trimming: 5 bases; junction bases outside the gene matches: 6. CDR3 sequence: CSATSGSGGDTQYF. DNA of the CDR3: TGCAGTGCTACTAGCGGGAGTGGGGGAGATACGCAGTATTTT.

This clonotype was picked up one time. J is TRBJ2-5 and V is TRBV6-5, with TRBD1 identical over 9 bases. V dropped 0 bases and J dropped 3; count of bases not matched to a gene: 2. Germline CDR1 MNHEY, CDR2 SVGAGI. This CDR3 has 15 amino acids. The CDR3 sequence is CASSYSQGAKETQYF. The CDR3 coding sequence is TGTGCCAGCAGTTACTCACAGGGGGCGAAAGAGACCCAGTACTTC.

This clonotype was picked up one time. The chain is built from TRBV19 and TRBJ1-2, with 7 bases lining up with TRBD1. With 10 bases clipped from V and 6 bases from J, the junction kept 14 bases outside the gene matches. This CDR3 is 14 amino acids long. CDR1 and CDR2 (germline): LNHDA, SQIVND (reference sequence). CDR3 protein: CATKPWDSSNGYTF. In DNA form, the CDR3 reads TGTGCCACCAAACCCTGGGACAGTAGCAATGGCTACACCTTC.

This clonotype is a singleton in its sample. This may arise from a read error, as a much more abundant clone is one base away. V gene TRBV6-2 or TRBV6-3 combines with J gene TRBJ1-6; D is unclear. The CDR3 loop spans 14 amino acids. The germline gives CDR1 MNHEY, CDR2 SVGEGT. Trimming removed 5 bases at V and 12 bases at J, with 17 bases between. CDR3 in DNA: TGTGCCAGCAGTGAGGATCAGCTCGCCTTACCCCTCCACTTT. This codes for CASSEDQLALPLHF.

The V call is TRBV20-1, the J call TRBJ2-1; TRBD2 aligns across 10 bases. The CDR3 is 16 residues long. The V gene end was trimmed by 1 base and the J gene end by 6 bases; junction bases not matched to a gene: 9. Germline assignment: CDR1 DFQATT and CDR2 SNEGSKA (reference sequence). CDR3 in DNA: TGCAGTGCTAGAGTCGCGGGGACTAGCGCGAGCAATGAGCAGTTCTTC. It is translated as CSARVAGTSASNEQFF.

Here the CDR3 reads CASSLSDRYTF. CDR3 nucleotide sequence: TGTGCCAGCAGTTTATCTGATCGCTACACCTTC. This chain links TRBV28 with TRBJ1-2; the D is unclear. Germline V lookup: CDR1 MDHEN, CDR2 SYDVKM. The CDR3 has 11 residues. With 1 base removed from V and 9 bases from J, the gap between germline ends came to 6 bases.

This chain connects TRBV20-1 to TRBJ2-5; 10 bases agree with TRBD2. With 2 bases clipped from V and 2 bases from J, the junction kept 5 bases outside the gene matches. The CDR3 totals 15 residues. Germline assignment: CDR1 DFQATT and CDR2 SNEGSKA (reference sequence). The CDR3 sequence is CSARFASGGQETQYF. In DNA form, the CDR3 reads TGCAGTGCTAGATTCGCTAGCGGGGGACAAGAGACCCAGTACTTC.

CDR3 sequence: CASSFGQGSYEQYF. The CDR3 DNA sequence: TGTGCCAGCAGCTTCGGACAGGGTTCCTACGAGCAGTACTTC. The chain carries TRBV9 and TRBJ2-7; the match to TRBD1 covers 8 bases. Germline V gives CDR1 SGDLS, CDR2 YYNGEE. The J segment lost 1 base and the V segment lost 4 bases, leaving 4 bases of the junction unmatched. The length of the CDR3 is 14 residues.

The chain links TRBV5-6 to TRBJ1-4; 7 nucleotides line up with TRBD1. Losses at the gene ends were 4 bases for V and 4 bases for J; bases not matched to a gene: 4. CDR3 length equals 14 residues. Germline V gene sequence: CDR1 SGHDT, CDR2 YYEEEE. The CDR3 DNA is TGTGCCAGCAGCACCGGGACAGATAATGAAAAACTGTTTTTT. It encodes CASSTGTDNEKLFF.

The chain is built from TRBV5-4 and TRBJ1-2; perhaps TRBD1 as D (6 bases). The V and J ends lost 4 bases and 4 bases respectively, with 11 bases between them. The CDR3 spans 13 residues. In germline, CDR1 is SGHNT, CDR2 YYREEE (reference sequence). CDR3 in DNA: TGTGCCAGCAGCCTGGACAGCACCTATGGCTACACCTTC. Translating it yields CASSLDSTYGYTF.

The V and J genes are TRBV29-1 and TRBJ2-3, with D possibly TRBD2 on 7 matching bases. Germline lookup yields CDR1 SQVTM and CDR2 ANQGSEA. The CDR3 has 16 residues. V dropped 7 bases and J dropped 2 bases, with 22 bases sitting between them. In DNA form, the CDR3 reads TGCAGCGGGAGGGCGGGGGCTCTATCCTCCACAGATACGCAGTATTTT. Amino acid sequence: CSGRAGALSSTDTQYF.

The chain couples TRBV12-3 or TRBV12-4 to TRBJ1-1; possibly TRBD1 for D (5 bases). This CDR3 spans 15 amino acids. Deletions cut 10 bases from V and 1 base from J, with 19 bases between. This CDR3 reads CATSLTGAGNTEAFF. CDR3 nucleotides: TGTGCCACCTCACTAACAGGTGCCGGGAACACTGAAGCTTTCTTT.

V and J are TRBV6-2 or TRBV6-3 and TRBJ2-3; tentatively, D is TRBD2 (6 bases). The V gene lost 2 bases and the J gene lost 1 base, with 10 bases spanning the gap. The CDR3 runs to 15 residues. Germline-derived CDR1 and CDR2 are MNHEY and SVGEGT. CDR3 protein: CASSYVGGGTDTQYF. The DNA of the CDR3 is TGTGCCAGCAGTTACGTCGGGGGAGGCACAGATACGCAGTATTTT.

CDR3 sequence (DNA): TGTGCCAGCAGTTCCCGGGGCGATCAGCCCCAGCATTTT. Amino acid sequence: CASSSRGDQPQHF. The V call is TRBV28, the J call TRBJ1-5, with D possibly being TRBD1 (5 bases). The CDR3 totals 13 residues. Germline lookup yields CDR1 MDHEN and CDR2 SYDVKM. Trimming cost V 4 bases and J 5 bases, with 9 bases left between them.

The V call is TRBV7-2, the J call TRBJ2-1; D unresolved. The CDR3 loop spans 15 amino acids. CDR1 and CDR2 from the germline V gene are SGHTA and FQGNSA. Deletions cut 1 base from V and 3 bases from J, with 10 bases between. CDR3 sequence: CASSLGRADYNEQFF. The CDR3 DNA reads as TGTGCCAGCAGCTTAGGTCGGGCGGACTACAATGAGCAGTTCTTC.

This CDR3 reads CASTPRAAYEQYF. The CDR3 nucleotides are TGCGCCAGCACCCCCCGTGCAGCCTACGAGCAGTACTTC. V and J are TRBV10-2 and TRBJ2-7; D is undetermined. The ends were cut back, 7 bases at V and 2 bases at J, with 12 bases in the middle. Germline CDR1 is WSHSY and CDR2 is SAAADI. The CDR3 is 13 residues long.

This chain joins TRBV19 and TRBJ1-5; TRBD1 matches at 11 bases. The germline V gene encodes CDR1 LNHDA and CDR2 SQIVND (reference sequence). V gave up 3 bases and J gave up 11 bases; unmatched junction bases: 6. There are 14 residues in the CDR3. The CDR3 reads CASSIGQGAQAQHF. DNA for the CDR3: TGTGCCAGTAGTATCGGACAGGGGGCACAGGCCCAGCATTTT.

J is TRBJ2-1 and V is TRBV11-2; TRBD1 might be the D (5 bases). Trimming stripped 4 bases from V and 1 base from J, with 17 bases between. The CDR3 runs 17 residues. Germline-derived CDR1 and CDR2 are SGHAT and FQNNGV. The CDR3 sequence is CASSSSPTGLSYNEQFF. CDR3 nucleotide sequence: TGTGCCAGCAGCTCTTCCCCTACAGGCCTTTCCTACAATGAGCAGTTCTTC.

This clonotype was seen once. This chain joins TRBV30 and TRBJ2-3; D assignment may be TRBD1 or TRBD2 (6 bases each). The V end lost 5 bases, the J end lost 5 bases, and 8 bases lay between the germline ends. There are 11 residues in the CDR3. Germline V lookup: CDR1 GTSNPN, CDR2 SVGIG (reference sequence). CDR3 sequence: CAWGGLDTQYF. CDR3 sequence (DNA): TGTGCCTGGGGGGGGCTAGATACGCAGTATTTT.

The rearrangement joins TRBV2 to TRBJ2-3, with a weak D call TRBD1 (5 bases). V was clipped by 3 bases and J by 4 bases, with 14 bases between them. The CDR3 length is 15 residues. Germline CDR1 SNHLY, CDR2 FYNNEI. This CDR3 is CASSEWEGEADTQYF. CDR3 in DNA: TGTGCCAGCAGTGAGTGGGAAGGGGAAGCAGATACGCAGTATTTT.

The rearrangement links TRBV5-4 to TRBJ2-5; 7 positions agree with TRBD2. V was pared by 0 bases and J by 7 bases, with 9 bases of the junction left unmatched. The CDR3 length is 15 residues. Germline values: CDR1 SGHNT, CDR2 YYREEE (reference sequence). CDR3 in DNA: TGTGCCAGCAGCTTGGTATCGGAGCCGGGAGGGACCCAGTACTTC. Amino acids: CASSLVSEPGGTQYF.

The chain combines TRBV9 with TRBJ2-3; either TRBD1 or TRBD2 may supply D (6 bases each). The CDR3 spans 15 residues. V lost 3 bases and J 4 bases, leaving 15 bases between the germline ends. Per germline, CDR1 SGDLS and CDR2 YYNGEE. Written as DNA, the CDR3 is TGTGCCAGCAGCGGCAACGGGGGCGGTGCAGATACGCAGTATTTT. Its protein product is CASSGNGGGADTQYF.

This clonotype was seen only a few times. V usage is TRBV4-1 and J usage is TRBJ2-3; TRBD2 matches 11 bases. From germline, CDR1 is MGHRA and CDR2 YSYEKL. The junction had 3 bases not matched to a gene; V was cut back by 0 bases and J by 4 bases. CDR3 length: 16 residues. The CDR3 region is CASSQELAGGADTQYF. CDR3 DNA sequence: TGCGCCAGCAGCCAAGAGCTAGCGGGGGGAGCAGATACGCAGTATTTT.

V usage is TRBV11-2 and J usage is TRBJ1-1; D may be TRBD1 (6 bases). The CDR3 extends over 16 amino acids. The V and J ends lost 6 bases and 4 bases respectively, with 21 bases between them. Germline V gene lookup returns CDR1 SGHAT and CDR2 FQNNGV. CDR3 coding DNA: TGTGCCAGCAGAAACCCTGGGACATTCGAGGGCACTGAAGCTTTCTTT. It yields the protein CASRNPGTFEGTEAFF.

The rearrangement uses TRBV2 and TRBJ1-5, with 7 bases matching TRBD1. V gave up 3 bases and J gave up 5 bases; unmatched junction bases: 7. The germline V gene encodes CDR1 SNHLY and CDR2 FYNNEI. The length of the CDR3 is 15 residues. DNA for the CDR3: TGTGCCAGCAGTGATGAGGGACAGAGATATCAGCCCCAGCATTTT. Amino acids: CASSDEGQRYQPQHF.